This T cell receptor (beta chain) was sequenced in a study of OX40 agonist ivuxolimab in advanced cancers. Turning to the study itself: Administration of intravenous ivuxolimab to patients occurred every 2 weeks at 0.01 to 10 mg/kg. The mean age was roughly 60 years, ranging from about 20 to 90, with more than 70% of participants male.

Here immunoSEQ multiplex PCR was the method, and the copy in TCRdb shows in-frame clones only, minus some. The repertoire includes 80,000 to 100,000 clones, roughly 95% of them detected once, and more than 0.15% sits in the top ten. Germline V CDR1 and CDR2: LNHDA, SQIVND (reference sequence). This CDR3 contains 15 residues. V lost 5 bases and J lost 1, with 14 bases in between. Material: CD4+ or CD8+ T cells sorted from blood, obtained in a trial of the OX40 agonist ivuxolimab. This clonotype originated in an adult with an advanced solid tumor such as melanoma, head and neck, liver or kidney cancer. The rearrangement joins TRBV19 to TRBJ1-1, with D maybe TRBD1 (5 bases). The CDR3 region has the DNA TGTGCCAGTAGTCCCGCCGGGACGGGGAACACTGAAGCTTTCTTT. Translated: CASSPAGTGNTEAFF.